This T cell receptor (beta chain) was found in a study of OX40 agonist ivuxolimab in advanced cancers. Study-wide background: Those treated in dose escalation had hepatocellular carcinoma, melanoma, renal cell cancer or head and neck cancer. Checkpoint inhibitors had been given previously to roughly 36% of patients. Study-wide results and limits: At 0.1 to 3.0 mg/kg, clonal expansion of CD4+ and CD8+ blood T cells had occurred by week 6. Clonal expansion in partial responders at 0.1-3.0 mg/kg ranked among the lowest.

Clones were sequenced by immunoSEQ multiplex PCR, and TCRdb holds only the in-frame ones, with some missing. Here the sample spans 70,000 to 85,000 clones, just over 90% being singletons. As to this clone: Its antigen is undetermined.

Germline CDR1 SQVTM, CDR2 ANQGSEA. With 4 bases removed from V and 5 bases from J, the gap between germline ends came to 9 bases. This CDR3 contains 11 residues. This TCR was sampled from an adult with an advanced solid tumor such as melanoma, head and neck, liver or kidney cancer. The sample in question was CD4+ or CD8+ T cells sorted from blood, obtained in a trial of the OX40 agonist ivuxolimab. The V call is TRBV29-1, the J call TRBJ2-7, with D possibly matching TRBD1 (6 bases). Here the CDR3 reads CSVGQGHEQYF. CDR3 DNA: TGCAGCGTTGGGCAGGGGCACGAGCAGTACTTC.